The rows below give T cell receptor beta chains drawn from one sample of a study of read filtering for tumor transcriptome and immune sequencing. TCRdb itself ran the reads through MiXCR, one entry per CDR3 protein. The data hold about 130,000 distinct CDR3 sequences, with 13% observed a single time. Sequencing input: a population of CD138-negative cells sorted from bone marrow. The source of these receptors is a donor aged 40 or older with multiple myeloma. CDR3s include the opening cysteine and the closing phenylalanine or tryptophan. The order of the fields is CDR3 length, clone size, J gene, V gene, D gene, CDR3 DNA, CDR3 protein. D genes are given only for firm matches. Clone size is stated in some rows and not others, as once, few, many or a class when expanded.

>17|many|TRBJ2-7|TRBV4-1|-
TGCGCCAGCAGCCAAGATCGGGGTAGCGGTAGCTCCTACGAGCAGTACTTC
CASSQDRGSGSSYEQYF
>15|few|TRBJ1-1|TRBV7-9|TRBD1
TGTGCCAGCAGCCCCCCGACAGGGGGGAACACTGAAGCTTTCTTT
CASSPPTGGNTEAFF
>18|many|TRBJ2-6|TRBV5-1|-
TGCGCCAGCAGCTTGGAAGGTATCGCCACTCCTGGGGCCAACGTCCTGACTTTC
CASSLEGIATPGANVLTF
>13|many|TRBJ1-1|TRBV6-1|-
TGTGCCAGCAGTGAGTATCGAAACACTGAAGCTTTCTTT
CASSEYRNTEAFF
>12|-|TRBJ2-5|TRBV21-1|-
TGTGCCAGCAGCTCCCGGGGCTGGGGCCAGTACTTC
CASSSRGWGQYF
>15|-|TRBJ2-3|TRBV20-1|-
TGCAGTGTTCAAGTTCGCTTTGGACGCACAGATACGCAGTATTTT
CSVQVRFGRTDTQYF
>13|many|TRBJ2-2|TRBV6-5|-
TGTGCCAGCGGCCCAGACGACACCGGGGAGCTGTTTTTT
CASGPDDTGELFF
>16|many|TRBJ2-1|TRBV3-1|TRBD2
TGTGCCAGCAGCCAAGACACTAGCGGAGAGTACAATGAGCAGTTCTTC
CASSQDTSGEYNEQFF
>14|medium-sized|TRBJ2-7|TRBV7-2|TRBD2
TGTGCCAGCAGCTTAGGGGGGGGTCTATACGAGCAGTACTTC
CASSLGGGLYEQYF
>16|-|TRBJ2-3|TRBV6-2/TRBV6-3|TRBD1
TGTGCCAGCAACCGGGACAGGGGAACCCTCGGAGATACGCAGTGTTTT
CASNRDRGTLGDTQCF